Each of the 9 T cell receptor beta chains below was sequenced from the same sample in a study of blood T cell repertoires in COVID-19. Data came from immunoSEQ multiplex PCR; TCRdb stores just in-frame clones and leaves some out. The repertoire holds just over 300,000 clones, with roughly 87% as singletons. The specimen was PBMCs or T cells enriched from blood (not recorded which). These receptors came from a woman aged 18-35 years who had recovered from COVID-19.

The chain recombines TRBV4-3 with TRBJ1-6; TRBD1 matches 9 bases. The CDR3 runs to 16 residues. Germline values: CDR1 LGHNA, CDR2 YSLEER. J was trimmed by 6 bases and V by 0 bases; bases with no gene match: 3. The DNA for the CDR3 is TGCGCCAGCAGCCAAGATCCGGGACAGGGTAATTCACCCCTCCACTTT. Protein product: CASSQDPGQGNSPLHF.

V usage is TRBV19 and J usage is TRBJ2-3; 7 bases line up with TRBD2. In germline, CDR1 is LNHDA, CDR2 SQIVND (reference sequence). The CDR3 runs 13 residues. The V and J ends lost 5 bases and 4 bases, in that order; junction bases with no gene match: 3. The CDR3 protein is CASSFGLADTQYF. The CDR3 DNA reads as TGTGCCAGTAGTTTCGGACTAGCAGATACGCAGTATTTT.

The chain carries TRBV29-1 and TRBJ1-2; possible D gene TRBD1, 6 bases. CDR1 is SQVTM, CDR2 ANQGSEA, per germline. CDR3 length: 15 amino acids. The germline V and J ends were trimmed by 6 bases and 1 base, with 18 bases remaining between them. CDR3 sequence: CSVLGGADLNYGYTF. The CDR3 DNA follows: TGCAGCGTCCTGGGGGGGGCCGACCTTAACTATGGCTACACCTTC. Looking up the rest from reference TRBV29-1 and TRBJ1-2 gives the full variable domain: SAVISQKPSRDICQRGTSLTIQCQVDSQVTMMFWYRQQPGQSLTLIATANQGSEATYESGFVIDKFPISRPNLTFSTLTVSNMSPEDSSIYLCSVLGGADLNYGYTFGSGTRLTVV.

The chain uses TRBV4-3 and TRBJ2-1, with 11 bases that match TRBD2. Germline V gives CDR1 LGHNA, CDR2 YSLEER. The CDR3 totals 19 residues. J lost 1 base, V lost 1 base, and 9 bases had no gene match. The CDR3 DNA is TGCGCCAGCAGCCAAGGGACTAGCGGGCCACCGAGGTCCTACAATGAGCAGTTCTTC. Protein product: CASSQGTSGPPRSYNEQFF.

As DNA, the CDR3 is TGTGCCAGCAGTCCCCCGCGAGGGAGCTATGGCTACACCTTC. Its translation: CASSPPRGSYGYTF. The chain carries TRBV2 and TRBJ1-2, with unresolved D. The length of the CDR3 is 14 residues. V was clipped by 5 bases and J by 4 bases, with 14 bases between them. Germline assignment: CDR1 SNHLY and CDR2 FYNNEI.

This sequence joins TRBV27 and TRBJ1-5; 10 bases are shared with TRBD1. Trimming cost V 5 bases and J 4 bases; bases outside gene matches: 5. Germline V gene lookup returns CDR1 MNHEY and CDR2 SMNVEV (reference sequence). The CDR3 is made up of 15 amino acids. The CDR3 spells CASSRQGQGNQPQHF. The CDR3 DNA is TGTGCCAGCAGTCGGCAGGGACAGGGGAATCAGCCCCAGCATTTT.

This chain links TRBV4-2 with TRBJ2-3; 9 nucleotides match TRBD2. This CDR3 has 16 residues. With V trimmed by 5 bases and J by 1 base, 7 bases remained unmatched. Germline-derived CDR1 and CDR2 are LGHNA and YNFKEQ. CDR3 sequence: CASSGAGGGGTDTQYF. Written as DNA, the CDR3 is TGTGCCAGCAGCGGAGCGGGCGGGGGGGGCACAGATACGCAGTATTTT.

V gene TRBV18 combines with J gene TRBJ1-1; tentative D call: TRBD1 (5 bases). This CDR3 spans 17 amino acids. Germline values: CDR1 KGHSH, CDR2 LQKENI. Trimming stripped 3 bases from V and 1 base from J, with 18 bases between. CDR3: CASSPGPNPGGNTEAFF. DNA for the CDR3: TGTGCCAGCTCACCGGGACCGAACCCGGGGGGGAACACTGAAGCTTTCTTT. The entire variable domain, with the rest obtained from reference TRBV18 and TRBJ1-1, is as follows: NAGVMQNPRHLVRRRGQEARLRCSPMKGHSHVYWYRQLPEEGLKFMVYLQKENIIDESGMPKERFSAEFPKEGPSILRIQQVVRGDSAAYFCASSPGPNPGGNTEAFFGQGTRLTVV.

This rearrangement joins TRBV7-9 to TRBJ1-2; 10 nucleotides match TRBD1. The CDR3 loop spans 17 amino acids. Per germline, CDR1 SEHNR and CDR2 FQNEAQ (reference sequence). The trim removed 6 bases at V and 3 bases at J, leaving 13 bases unmatched. The CDR3 DNA reads TGTGCCAGCAGACTCCCTGTCCGGGACAGGGGACACTATGGCTACACCTTC. Encoded protein: CASRLPVRDRGHYGYTF.